The next 7 T cell receptor beta chains were all read from a single sample in a study of beta chain features in type 1 diabetes (dated by TCRdb to the late 2010s). General findings and caveats noted by the study authors: Type 1 diabetes patients showed a moderate but significant shortening of TCRB CDR3 length in all four CD4+ subsets.

Library preparation was by the immunoSEQ multiplex PCR assay. The entire amount of isolated RNA was reverse transcribed using the High Capacity cDNA Reverse Transcription Kit, so the sequenced TCRB transcripts were expressed ones. Here the immuneACCESS table is served through TCRdb, limited to in-frame sequences with V and J called. Missing clones are a known gap in these copies; in checked studies unresolved V genes cover under half, and the rest lacks a known reason. Here the sample has tens of thousands of clones; about 50% occur a single time. The ten largest make up 0.7% of the sample. These receptors lack a known antigen. Sequencing input: central memory CD4+ T cells from blood. The receptors originated from a man between 25 and 39 years old with type 1 diabetes.

This clone was recorded once. The genes are TRBV29-1 and TRBJ2-7; possible D gene TRBD2, 6 bases. CDR3 length: 14 amino acids. CDR1 is SQVTM, CDR2 ANQGSEA, per germline. Trimming removed 6 bases from V and 0 bases from J, with 15 bases in between. CDR3 in DNA: TGCAGCGTCGCTACTAGCCGGAACTCCTACGAGCAGTACTTC. As protein: CSVATSRNSYEQYF.

The count of this clone is one. The chain couples TRBV11-2 to TRBJ2-7, with a tentative D call TRBD2 (5 bases). V was clipped by 7 bases and J by 4 bases, with 29 bases between them. Germline V CDR1 and CDR2: SGHAT, FQNNGV. The CDR3 extends over 18 amino acids. Written as DNA, the CDR3 is TGTGCCAGCAACACGGTGGGCGGGTTGGGCTCCCTAAAGTACGAGCAGTACTTC. Translated: CASNTVGGLGSLKYEQYF.

CDR3 nucleotides: TGTGCCAGCAGCTTAGATCAGGGACCGGGACAGGGGGCAAAAGATACGCAGTATTTT. Its protein product is CASSLDQGPGQGAKDTQYF. V is TRBV11-2 and J is TRBJ2-3, with 12 nucleotides matching TRBD1. V gave up 0 bases and J gave up 5 bases; unmatched junction bases: 12. Germline CDR1 is SGHAT and CDR2 is FQNNGV. The CDR3 consists of 19 residues.

The V call is TRBV2, the J call TRBJ2-7, with 7 bases lining up with TRBD2. CDR1 is SNHLY and CDR2 is FYNNEI in the germline V gene. The CDR3 consists of 15 residues. The V segment lost 0 bases and the J segment 6 bases; nucleotides outside the gene matches: 8. The CDR3: CASSEARAGTVEQYF. The DNA for the CDR3 is TGTGCCAGCAGTGAAGCGCGAGCGGGAACGGTCGAGCAGTACTTC.

A few counts support this clone. Sequence at one end of the junction differs from germline and may be a read error. The V gene is TRBV6-1, the J gene TRBJ2-1; D not resolved. Per germline, CDR1 MNHNS and CDR2 SASEGT. The CDR3 totals 14 residues. CDR3 sequence reads: CASSERWSYSEQFF. CDR3 in DNA: TGTGCCAGCAGTGAAAGGTGGTCCTACAGTGAGCAGTTCTTC.

The chain couples TRBV20-1 to TRBJ1-1, with a tentative D call TRBD1 (6 bases). The V end was cut by 6 bases, the J end by 11 bases, with 13 bases between. CDR3 length: 10 residues. CDR1 DFQATT and CDR2 SNEGSKA come from the germline V gene (reference sequence). The CDR3 loop reads CSARQVSAFF. DNA of the CDR3: TGCAGTGCGAGACAGGTGAGCGCTTTCTTT.

The V and J genes are TRBV6-5 and TRBJ1-6; TRBD1 matches at 9 bases. The CDR3 contains 14 residues. Germline V gene data show CDR1 as MNHEY and CDR2 as SVGAGI. V lost 5 bases to trimming and J lost 12 bases; unmatched junction nucleotides: 8. The CDR3 spells CASSRPPGQGPLHF. The CDR3 nucleotides read TGTGCCAGCAGTCGCCCACCGGGACAGGGACCCCTCCACTTT.